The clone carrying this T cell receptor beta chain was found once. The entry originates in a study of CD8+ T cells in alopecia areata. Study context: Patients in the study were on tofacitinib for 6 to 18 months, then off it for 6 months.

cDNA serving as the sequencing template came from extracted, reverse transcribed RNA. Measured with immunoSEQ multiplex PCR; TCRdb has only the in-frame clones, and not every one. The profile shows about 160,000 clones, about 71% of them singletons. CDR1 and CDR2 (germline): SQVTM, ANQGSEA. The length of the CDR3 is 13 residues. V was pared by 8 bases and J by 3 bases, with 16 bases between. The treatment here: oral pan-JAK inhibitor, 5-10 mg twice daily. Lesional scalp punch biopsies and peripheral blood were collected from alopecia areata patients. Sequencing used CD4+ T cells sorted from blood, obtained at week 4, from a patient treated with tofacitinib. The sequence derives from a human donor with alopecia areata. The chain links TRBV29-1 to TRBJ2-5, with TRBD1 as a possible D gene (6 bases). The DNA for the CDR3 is TGCAGCCCGGTCCGGGACACGAAAGAGACCCAGTACTTC. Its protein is CSPVRDTKETQYF.